This T cell receptor beta chain was found in a study of blood T cells in healthy people across ages. The authors ran a second PCR of 7 to 11 cycles using a sample-barcoded 5' primer and a J-beta primer mix. Each cDNA was tagged by a template-switch adaptor containing 12 random nucleotides. TCRdb used MiXCR to reprocess the 5' RACE reads, holding one entry per CDR3 protein. The sample has 1.5 million to 2 million distinct CDR3 sequences, roughly two fifths seen once. The table lists this clonotype with a few counts. This CDR3 region has 16 residues. The germline gives CDR1 KGHDR, CDR2 SFDVKD. V was trimmed by 3 bases and J by 1 base, leaving 14 bases between them.

The specimen was blood. The receptor was isolated from a human donor in good health. The chain links TRBV24-1 to TRBJ1-2; D possibly corresponds to TRBD1 (5 bases). DNA of the CDR3: TGTGCCACCAGTGATCCCAAACTCGGACATAACTATGGCTACACCTTC. Amino acid sequence: CATSDPKLGHNYGYTF.